This T cell receptor beta chain derives from a study of radiotherapy plus CTLA-4 blockade in lung cancer. Germline-derived CDR1 and CDR2 are MGHRA and YSYEKL. The CDR3 covers 15 residues. The V and J ends lost 0 bases and 6 bases respectively, with 12 bases between them. Some clones are missing from TCRdb's copy, which holds only in-frame ones; the method was immunoSEQ multiplex PCR. The repertoire consists of under 65,000 clones, with roughly 77% occurring once and the leading ten covering around 2.5%. The sequence was collected from a human donor with non-small cell lung cancer whose response to radiotherapy plus ipilimumab could not be evaluated. The sample consisted of peripheral blood, taken from a patient treated with radiotherapy plus ipilimumab. The J gene is TRBJ2-1, the V gene TRBV4-1, with D possibly TRBD2 on 5 matching bases. CDR3 DNA: TGCGCCAGCAGCCAAGAAAGTTACGGGGTCAATGAGCAGTTCTTC. It translates to CASSQESYGVNEQFF.